One and the same sample provided the 5 T cell receptor beta chains below, sequenced in a study of type 1 regulatory T cells. Their antigen targets remain unknown. Study conclusions and caveats: Tr1 cells had a more restricted TCR repertoire than non-Tr1 cells.

Each CDR3 protein is one row after TCRdb ran MiXCR on the reads. The profile shows around 64,000 distinct CDR3 sequences, 20% to 25% of them singletons. The sequenced sample consisted of cultured type 1 regulatory T (Tr1) cells, either the whole culture or a sorted fraction (not recorded which). The receptors here all came from a human donor in good health.

This clonotype has just a few counts. This may be a read error, as it is one base from a much larger clone. The chain carries TRBV29-1 and TRBJ1-2; the D gene is possibly TRBD1 (5 bases). The CDR3 has 10 amino acids. The germline CDR1 and CDR2 sequences are SQVTM and ANQGSEA. CDR3 protein: CSVGQPGYIF. For the CDR3, the DNA is TGCAGCGTTGGACAGCCTGGCTACATCTTC.

The rearrangement joins TRBV10-3 to TRBJ2-7; TRBD2 agrees at 8 bases. This CDR3 contains 14 residues. The germline gives CDR1 ENHRY, CDR2 SYGVKD. The V and J ends lost 3 bases and 1 base, in that order; junction bases with no gene match: 2. CDR3 nucleotides: TGTGCCATCAGTGAAAGCGGGAGATCCTACGAGCAGTACTTC. Translating gives CAISESGRSYEQYF.

The chain combines TRBV6-2 or TRBV6-3 with TRBJ2-3, with a tentative D call TRBD2 (5 bases). The CDR3 covers 12 residues. Germline loops: CDR1 MNHEY, CDR2 SVGEGT. Between the trimmed V and J ends, which lost 5 bases and 9 bases, there was a span of 12 bases. CDR3 sequence: CASSPPRETQYF. The DNA for the CDR3 is TGTGCCAGCAGTCCTCCCCGGGAAACGCAGTATTTT.

At least ten counts were recorded for this clonotype. The chain is built from TRBV9 and TRBJ2-2; TRBD2 matches at 8 bases. Germline trimming cut 1 base from V and 5 bases from J; bases unmatched to any gene: 7. The CDR3 extends over 16 amino acids. CDR1 and CDR2 from the germline V gene are SGDLS and YYNGEE. The CDR3 reads CASSVRSGSVTGELFF. CDR3 nucleotides: TGTGCCAGCAGCGTACGCAGCGGGAGTGTTACCGGGGAGCTGTTTTTT.

The chain couples TRBV25-1 to TRBJ2-7; 10 positions agree with TRBD1. The length of the CDR3 is 13 residues. The ends lost 6 bases at V and 6 bases at J; junction bases unmatched: 5. Germline CDR1 MGHDK, CDR2 SYGVNS. CDR3 residues: CASSHGTGAEQYF. The CDR3 DNA reads as TGTGCCAGCAGCCACGGGACAGGGGCCGAGCAGTACTTC.